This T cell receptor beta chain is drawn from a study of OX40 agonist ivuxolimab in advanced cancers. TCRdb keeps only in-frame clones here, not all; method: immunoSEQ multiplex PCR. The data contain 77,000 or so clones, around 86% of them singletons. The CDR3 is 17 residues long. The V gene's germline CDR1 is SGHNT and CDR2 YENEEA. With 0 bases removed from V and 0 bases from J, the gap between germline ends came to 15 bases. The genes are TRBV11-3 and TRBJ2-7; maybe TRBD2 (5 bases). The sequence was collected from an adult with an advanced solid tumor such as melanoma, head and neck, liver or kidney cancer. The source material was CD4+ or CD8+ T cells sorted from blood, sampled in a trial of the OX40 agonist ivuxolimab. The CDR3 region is CASSLENRSAGSYEQYF. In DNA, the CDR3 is TGTGCCAGCAGCTTAGAAAATAGAAGCGCGGGCTCCTACGAGCAGTACTTC.